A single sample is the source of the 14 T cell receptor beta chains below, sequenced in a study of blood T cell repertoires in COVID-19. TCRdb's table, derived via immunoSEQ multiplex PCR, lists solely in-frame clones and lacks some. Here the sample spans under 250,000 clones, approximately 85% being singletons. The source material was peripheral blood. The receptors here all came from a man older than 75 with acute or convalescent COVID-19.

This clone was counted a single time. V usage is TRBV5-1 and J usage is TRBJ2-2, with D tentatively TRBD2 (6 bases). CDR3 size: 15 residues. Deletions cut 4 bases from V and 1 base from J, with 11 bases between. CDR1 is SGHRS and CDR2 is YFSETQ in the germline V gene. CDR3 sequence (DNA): TGCGCCAGCAGCAGGCTAGCGCAGAACACCGGGGAGCTGTTTTTT. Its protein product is CASSRLAQNTGELFF.

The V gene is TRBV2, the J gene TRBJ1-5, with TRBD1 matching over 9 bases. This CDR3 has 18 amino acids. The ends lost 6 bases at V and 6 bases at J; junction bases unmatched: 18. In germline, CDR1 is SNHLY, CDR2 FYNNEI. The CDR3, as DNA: TGTGCCAGCAGCCTTTCCGGGACAGGGACTTCTTATAGTCAGCCCCAGCATTTT. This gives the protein CASSLSGTGTSYSQPQHF.

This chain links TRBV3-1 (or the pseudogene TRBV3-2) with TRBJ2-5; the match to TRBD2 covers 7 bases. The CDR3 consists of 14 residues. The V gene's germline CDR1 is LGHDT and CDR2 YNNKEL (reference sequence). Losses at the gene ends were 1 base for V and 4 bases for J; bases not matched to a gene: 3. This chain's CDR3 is CASSQGGGTETQYF. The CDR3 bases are TGTGCCAGCAGCCAAGGGGGAGGGACAGAGACCCAGTACTTC.

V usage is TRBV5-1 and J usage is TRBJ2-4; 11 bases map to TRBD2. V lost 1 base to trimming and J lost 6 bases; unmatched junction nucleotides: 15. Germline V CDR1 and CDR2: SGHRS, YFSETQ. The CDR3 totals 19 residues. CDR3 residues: CASSLTGGPTSGSGNIQYF. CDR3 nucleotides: TGCGCCAGCAGCTTGACAGGGGGCCCAACTAGCGGGAGTGGAAACATTCAGTACTTC.

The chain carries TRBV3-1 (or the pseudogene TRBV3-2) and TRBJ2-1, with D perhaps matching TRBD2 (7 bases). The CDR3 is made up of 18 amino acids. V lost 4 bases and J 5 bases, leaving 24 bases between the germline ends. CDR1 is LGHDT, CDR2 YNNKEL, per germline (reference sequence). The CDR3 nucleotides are TGTGCCAGCAGCCCATTTGGGGGGGGCCTCGCGGTGGACAATGAGCAGTTCTTC. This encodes CASSPFGGGLAVDNEQFF.

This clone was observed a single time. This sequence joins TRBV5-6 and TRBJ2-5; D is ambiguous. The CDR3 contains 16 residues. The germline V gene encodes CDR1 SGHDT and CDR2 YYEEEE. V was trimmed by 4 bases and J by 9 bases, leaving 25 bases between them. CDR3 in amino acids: CASSPTQSGTPWAQYF. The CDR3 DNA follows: TGTGCCAGCAGCCCAACACAATCGGGTACTCCTTGGGCCCAGTACTTC.

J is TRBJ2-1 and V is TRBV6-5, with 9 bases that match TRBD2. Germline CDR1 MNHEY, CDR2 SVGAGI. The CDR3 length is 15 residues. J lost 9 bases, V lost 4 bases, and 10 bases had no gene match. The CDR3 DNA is TGTGCCAGCAGTTCCCCGGGACTAGCCCACCTTGAGCAGTTCTTC. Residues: CASSSPGLAHLEQFF.

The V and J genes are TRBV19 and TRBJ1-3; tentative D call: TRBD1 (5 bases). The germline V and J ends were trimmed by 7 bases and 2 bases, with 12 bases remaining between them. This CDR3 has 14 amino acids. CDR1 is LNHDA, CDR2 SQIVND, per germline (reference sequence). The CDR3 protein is CASTIGHPGNTIYF. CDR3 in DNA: TGTGCCAGTACCATTGGACATCCTGGAAACACCATATATTTT.

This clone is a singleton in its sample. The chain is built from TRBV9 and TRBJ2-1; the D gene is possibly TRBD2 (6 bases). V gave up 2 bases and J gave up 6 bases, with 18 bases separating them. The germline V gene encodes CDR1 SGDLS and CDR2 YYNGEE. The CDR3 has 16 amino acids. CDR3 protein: CASSVEGAKVANEQFF. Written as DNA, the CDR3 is TGTGCCAGCAGCGTGGAGGGAGCGAAGGTGGCCAATGAGCAGTTCTTC.

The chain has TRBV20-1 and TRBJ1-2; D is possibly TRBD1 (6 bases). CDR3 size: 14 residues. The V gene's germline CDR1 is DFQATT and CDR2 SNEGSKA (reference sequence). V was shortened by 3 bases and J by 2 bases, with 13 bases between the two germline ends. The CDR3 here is CSASVGGRNYGYTF. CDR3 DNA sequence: TGCAGTGCTAGTGTAGGGGGAAGAAACTATGGCTACACCTTC.

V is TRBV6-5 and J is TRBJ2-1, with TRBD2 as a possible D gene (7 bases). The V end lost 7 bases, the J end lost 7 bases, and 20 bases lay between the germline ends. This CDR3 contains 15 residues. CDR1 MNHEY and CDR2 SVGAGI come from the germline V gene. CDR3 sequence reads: CASTPWGGVGNEQFF. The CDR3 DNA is TGTGCCAGCACCCCTTGGGGGGGCGTGGGAAATGAGCAGTTCTTC.

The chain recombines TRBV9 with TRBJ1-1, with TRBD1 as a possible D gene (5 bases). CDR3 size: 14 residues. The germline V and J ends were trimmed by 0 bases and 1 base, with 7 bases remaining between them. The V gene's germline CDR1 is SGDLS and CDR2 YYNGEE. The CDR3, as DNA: TGTGCCAGCAGCGTAGCAGGGCAGAACACTGAAGCTTTCTTT. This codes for CASSVAGQNTEAFF.

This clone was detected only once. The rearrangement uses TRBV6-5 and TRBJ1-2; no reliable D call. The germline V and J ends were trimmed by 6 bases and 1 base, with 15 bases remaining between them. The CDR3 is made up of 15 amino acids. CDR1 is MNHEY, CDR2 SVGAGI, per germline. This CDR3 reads CASRTSGGNNYGYTF. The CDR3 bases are TGTGCCAGCAGAACCTCGGGAGGGAATAACTATGGCTACACCTTC.

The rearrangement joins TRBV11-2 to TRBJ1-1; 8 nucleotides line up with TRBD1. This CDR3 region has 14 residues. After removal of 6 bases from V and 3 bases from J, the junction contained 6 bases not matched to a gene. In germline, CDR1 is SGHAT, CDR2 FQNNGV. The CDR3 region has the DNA TGTGCCAGCAGAAGACAGGGGATGGACACTGAAGCTTTCTTT. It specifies CASRRQGMDTEAFF.